Following are 15 T cell receptor beta chains from one sample sequenced in a study of T-cell reconstitution after alpha-beta-depleted transplantation in children. Unique molecular identifiers were built into the TCRbeta library. TCRdb fed the PCR reads into MiXCR, producing one record per CDR3 protein. The table includes a few hundred thousand distinct CDR3 sequences, about 16% detected once. Sequencing used PBMCs from the stem cell graft donor, obtained from the stem cell graft. Receptors originate from a human donor who donated a stem cell graft to a child with acute lymphoblastic leukemia.

The chain is built from TRBV10-3 and TRBJ2-1, with 7 bases identical to TRBD1. The CDR3 spans 16 residues. Losses at the gene ends were 3 bases for V and 0 bases for J; bases not matched to a gene: 5. The germline CDR1 and CDR2 sequences are ENHRY and SYGVKD. Here the CDR3 DNA reads TGTGCCATCAGTGAAGAAAACAGGGGCTCCTACAATGAGCAGTTCTTC. This codes for CAISEENRGSYNEQFF.

This clonotype was counted between two and nine times. V and J are TRBV24-1 and TRBJ2-3, with D tentatively TRBD2 (6 bases). Between the trimmed V and J ends, which lost 9 bases and 2 bases, there was a span of 8 bases. Per the germline V gene, CDR1 is KGHDR and CDR2 is SFDVKD. This CDR3 contains 12 residues. The CDR3 spells CATGTYTDTQYF. CDR3 bases: TGTGCCACCGGGACTTACACAGATACGCAGTATTTT.

A few counts support this clonotype. This rearrangement joins TRBV12-3 or TRBV12-4 to TRBJ2-5, with 10 bases fitting TRBD2. The V and J ends lost 5 bases and 2 bases, in that order; junction bases with no gene match: 5. The CDR3 is 15 amino acids. Here the CDR3 reads CASSRGLAVQETQYF. Written as DNA, the CDR3 is TGTGCCAGCAGTCGCGGACTAGCGGTGCAAGAGACCCAGTACTTC.

The genes are TRBV12-3 or TRBV12-4 and TRBJ2-7; TRBD1 matches at 8 bases. The CDR3 consists of 13 residues. Losses at the gene ends were 8 bases for V and 1 base for J; bases not matched to a gene: 4. The CDR3 protein is CASGQGASYEQYF. The CDR3 DNA is TGTGCCAGCGGACAGGGAGCTTCCTACGAGCAGTACTTC.

V usage is TRBV2 and J usage is TRBJ2-6; D is undetermined. Germline lookup yields CDR1 SNHLY and CDR2 FYNNEI. Deletions cut 3 bases from V and 0 bases from J, with 9 bases between. The CDR3 has 16 amino acids. The chain's CDR3 is CASSEHYNSGANVLTF. The CDR3 nucleotides read TGTGCCAGCAGTGAGCATTATAACTCTGGGGCCAACGTCCTGACTTTC.

This clonotype was seen a few times. The chain combines TRBV7-2 with TRBJ1-1; no clear D gene. V lost 4 bases, J lost 4 bases, and 10 bases lay in between. The CDR3 has 13 residues. Germline V gene lookup returns CDR1 SGHTA and CDR2 FQGNSA. The CDR3 bases are TGTGCCAGCAGCTCGCGAGCTGGCACTGAAGCTTTCTTT. This sequence encodes CASSSRAGTEAFF.

The chain combines TRBV6-4 with TRBJ2-7; 11 bases map to TRBD2. Germline CDR1 is MRHNA and CDR2 is SNTAGT. V was clipped by 9 bases and J by 4 bases; unmatched bases: 5. The CDR3 has 13 residues. The chain's CDR3 is CARKGTSGYEQYF. Written as DNA, the CDR3 is TGTGCCAGAAAAGGGACTAGCGGTTACGAGCAGTACTTC.

This clonotype was counted a few times. The chain is built from TRBV20-1 and TRBJ2-7, with 11 bases matching TRBD2. This CDR3 is built from 15 residues. Germline V lookup: CDR1 DFQATT, CDR2 SNEGSKA (reference sequence). Trimming removed 1 base from V and 2 bases from J; junction bases left unmatched: 4. CDR3 in amino acids: CSARAGTSGPYEQYF. CDR3 bases: TGCAGTGCTAGAGCCGGGACTAGCGGACCCTACGAGCAGTACTTC.

CDR3 DNA: TGTGCCAGCAGTCCCGCGGCAGGGGTCTCCTACGAGCAGTACTTC. Protein product: CASSPAAGVSYEQYF. This rearrangement joins TRBV6-1 to TRBJ2-7; D perhaps matches TRBD1 (6 bases). Germline assignment: CDR1 MNHNS and CDR2 SASEGT. Trimming pared 5 bases from V and 0 bases from J, leaving 14 bases between. This CDR3 is 15 amino acids long.

The CDR3 region has the DNA TGCGCCAGCAATAACGGCGGCTCCTACAATGAGCAGTTCTTC. This encodes CASNNGGSYNEQFF. The rearrangement uses TRBV5-1 and TRBJ2-1; D uncertain. The CDR3 has 14 residues. Deletions cut 6 bases from V and 0 bases from J, with 10 bases between. The germline V gene encodes CDR1 SGHRS and CDR2 YFSETQ.

The chain combines TRBV5-1 with TRBJ1-2; D not resolved. This CDR3 is built from 11 residues. CDR1 and CDR2 from the germline V gene are SGHRS and YFSETQ. The ends were cut back, 3 bases at V and 4 bases at J, with 4 bases in the middle. CDR3 sequence (DNA): TGCGCCAGCAGCTGGGGCTATGGCTACACCTTC. This encodes CASSWGYGYTF.

In its sample, this clonotype was seen a few times. The chain employs TRBV12-3 or TRBV12-4 and TRBJ1-2; 7 bases map to TRBD1. The CDR3 spans 13 residues. The ends lost 6 bases at V and 4 bases at J; junction bases unmatched: 5. CDR3 sequence: CASSRGTVYGYTF. In DNA, the CDR3 is TGTGCCAGCAGCCGCGGGACAGTCTATGGCTACACCTTC.

This clonotype was observed a few times. The chain is built from TRBV5-1 and TRBJ1-2, with 8 bases identical to TRBD1. The junction had 9 bases not matched to a gene; V was cut back by 3 bases and J by 5 bases. The CDR3 runs to 15 residues. Germline CDR1 is SGHRS and CDR2 is YFSETQ. The CDR3 loop is CASSYPTGTGYGYTF. The CDR3 nucleotides read TGCGCCAGCAGCTACCCAACCGGGACAGGTTATGGCTACACCTTC.

The CDR3 nucleotides are TGCGCCAGCAGCCGTGGATCTTCTAGCACAGATACGCAGTATTTT. Its translation is CASSRGSSSTDTQYF. The chain uses TRBV5-1 and TRBJ2-3; D remains ambiguous. Germline CDR1 SGHRS, CDR2 YFSETQ. The CDR3 has 15 residues. V was cut by 4 bases and J by 0 bases, with 12 bases left in between.

The chain has TRBV7-9 and TRBJ2-2, with 8 bases aligning to TRBD1. The V gene's germline CDR1 is SEHNR and CDR2 FQNEAQ (reference sequence). The length of the CDR3 is 15 residues. V dropped 4 bases and J dropped 1; count of bases not matched to a gene: 2. The CDR3 region is CASSWDRWNTGELFF. The CDR3 coding sequence is TGTGCCAGCAGCTGGGACAGGTGGAACACCGGGGAGCTGTTTTTT.